Below, 21 T cell receptor beta chains from the same sample are listed, as sequenced in a study of OX40 agonist ivuxolimab in advanced cancers. Library generation was performed with the immunoSEQ multiplex PCR assay. TCRdb retrieved this table from immuneACCESS and kept in-frame rearrangements only. Not all clones are present; in checked studies, unresolved V genes account for under half, and no reason is known for the remainder. The sample table shows fewer than 15,000 clones, and roughly 80% are seen once. The top ten clonotypes cover 44% of the sample. The sequenced sample was CD4+ or CD8+ T cells sorted from blood, obtained in a trial of the OX40 agonist ivuxolimab. These receptors all stem from an adult with an advanced solid tumor such as melanoma, head and neck, liver or kidney cancer.

The chain carries TRBV30 and TRBJ1-2, with D possibly TRBD1 on 5 matching bases. This CDR3 has 14 amino acids. V lost 3 bases to trimming and J lost 4 bases, with 15 bases between them. CDR1 is GTSNPN, CDR2 SVGIG, per germline (reference sequence). The CDR3 region has the DNA TGTGCCTGGAGAGATCCGGGGGGGTCCTATGGCTACACCTTC. Translated: CAWRDPGGSYGYTF. The full variable domain, completed using reference TRBV30 and TRBJ1-2, is SQTIHQWPATLVQPVGSPLSLECTVEGTSNPNLYWYRQAAGRGLQLLFYSVGIGQISSEVPQNLSASRPQDRQFILSSKKLLLSDSGFYLCAWRDPGGSYGYTFGSGTRLTVV.

The rearrangement uses TRBV2 and TRBJ2-5; 10 bases are shared with TRBD2. V gave up 6 bases and J gave up 5 bases; unmatched junction bases: 9. In germline, CDR1 is SNHLY, CDR2 FYNNEI. The CDR3 has 15 residues. The CDR3, as DNA: TGTGCCAGCAGGGGGAGCGGGGGGGTAAGGGAGACCCAGTACTTC. Its protein product is CASRGSGGVRETQYF.

The CDR3 DNA reads TGTGCCAGCAGCCTTGGACAGGGGGAATCGTACGAGCAGTACTTC. Amino acid sequence: CASSLGQGESYEQYF. The chain uses TRBV5-6 and TRBJ2-7, with 10 bases aligning to TRBD1. Trimming took 4 bases from V and 4 from J; bases not matched to a gene: 8. The CDR3 consists of 15 residues. The germline CDR1 and CDR2 sequences are SGHDT and YYEEEE.

The chain has TRBV5-1 and TRBJ2-5, with D unclear. The V end was cut by 0 bases, the J end by 1 base, with 10 bases between. CDR1 and CDR2 from the germline V gene are SGHRS and YFSETQ. This CDR3 has 15 residues. This chain's CDR3 is CASSLDLGTQETQYF. The CDR3 DNA reads TGCGCCAGCAGCTTGGATCTGGGAACCCAAGAGACCCAGTACTTC.

V is TRBV28 and J is TRBJ1-2; 8 nucleotides line up with TRBD1. Germline V gene data show CDR1 as MDHEN and CDR2 as SYDVKM. V was pared by 6 bases and J by 4 bases, with 7 bases of the junction left unmatched. The CDR3 covers 14 residues. The CDR3: CASRFTGGGYGYTF. For the CDR3, the DNA is TGTGCCAGCAGATTTACAGGGGGAGGCTATGGCTACACCTTC.

The V gene is TRBV5-1, the J gene TRBJ2-1; the D gene is possibly TRBD1 (6 bases). CDR1 and CDR2 from the germline V gene are SGHRS and YFSETQ. The CDR3 spans 12 residues. V lost 4 bases to trimming and J lost 7 bases, with 9 bases between them. The CDR3 DNA sequence: TGCGCCAGCAGCACTACAGGGAATGAGCAGTTCTTC. Encoded protein: CASSTTGNEQFF.

V and J are TRBV14 and TRBJ1-2, with no clear D. The CDR3 is made up of 13 amino acids. The germline gives CDR1 SGHDN, CDR2 FVKESK. Trimming pared 2 bases from V and 6 bases from J, leaving 10 bases between. This CDR3 is CASSQLGLNGYTF. DNA for the CDR3: TGTGCCAGCAGCCAACTAGGTCTTAATGGCTACACCTTC.

The V and J genes are TRBV19 and TRBJ2-3; D remains unclear. Germline CDR1 and CDR2: LNHDA and SQIVND (reference sequence). Between the trimmed V and J ends, which lost 5 bases and 5 bases, there was a span of 8 bases. The CDR3 runs 12 residues. CDR3 bases: TGTGCCAGTAGTGGTTATCAAGATACGCAGTATTTT. This codes for CASSGYQDTQYF. Looking up the rest from reference TRBV19 and TRBJ2-3 gives the full variable domain: DGGITQSPKYLFRKEGQNVTLSCEQNLNHDAMYWYRQDPGQGLRLIYYSQIVNDFQKGDIAEGYSVSREKKESFPLTVTSAQKNPTAFYLCASSGYQDTQYFGPGTRLTVL.

The chain uses TRBV9 and TRBJ2-1; 7 nucleotides line up with TRBD2. CDR1 and CDR2 from the germline V gene are SGDLS and YYNGEE. The trim removed 4 bases at V and 7 bases at J, leaving 14 bases unmatched. This CDR3 has 16 residues. DNA for the CDR3: TGTGCCAGCAGCCACCCCCTCGGGGGGAGTCGGAATGAGCAGTTCTTC. Amino acid sequence: CASSHPLGGSRNEQFF.

This chain uses TRBV28 with TRBJ2-1, with TRBD2 matching over 14 bases. Germline-derived CDR1 and CDR2 are MDHEN and SYDVKM. This CDR3 contains 18 residues. V was pared by 4 bases and J by 4 bases, with 9 bases of the junction left unmatched. In DNA form, the CDR3 reads TGTGCCAGCAGTTCCCCCGGGACTAGCGGGAGCAAATACAATGAGCAGTTCTTC. Translation: CASSSPGTSGSKYNEQFF. The full variable domain, with the rest looked up from reference TRBV28 and TRBJ2-1, is DVKVTQSSRYLVKRTGEKVFLECVQDMDHENMFWYRQDPGLGLRLIYFSYDVKMKEKGDIPEGYSVSREKKERFSLILESASTNQTSMYLCASSSPGTSGSKYNEQFFGPGTRLTVL.

This chain joins TRBV5-6 and TRBJ1-1, with a weak D call TRBD1 (6 bases). The CDR3 spans 15 residues. Germline loops: CDR1 SGHDT, CDR2 YYEEEE. Trimming took off 3 bases at V and 1 base at J, with 13 bases between the two ends. The CDR3 DNA is TGTGCCAGCAGCTGGGGGCAACTTGGGAACACTGAAGCTTTCTTT. Translating it yields CASSWGQLGNTEAFF.

This clone appeared a few times. The J gene is TRBJ1-2, the V gene TRBV7-9, with D uncertain. V was trimmed by 0 bases and J by 3 bases, leaving 11 bases between them. CDR3 size: 15 residues. CDR1 and CDR2 from the germline V gene are SEHNR and FQNEAQ (reference sequence). This CDR3 reads CASSLAMRMHYGYTF. DNA of the CDR3: TGTGCCAGCAGCTTAGCGATGCGGATGCACTATGGCTACACCTTC.

The V and J genes are TRBV13 and TRBJ2-5; either TRBD1 or TRBD2 may fit D (6 bases each). Germline V lookup: CDR1 PRHDT, CDR2 FYEKMQ (reference sequence). V was cut by 4 bases and J by 7 bases, with 19 bases left in between. This CDR3 has 15 residues. In DNA form, the CDR3 reads TGTGCCAGCAGCTGGGGACTGGACAGTCAGGGGACCCAGTACTTC. Encoded protein: CASSWGLDSQGTQYF.

The chain uses TRBV7-6 and TRBJ2-1; D gene uncertain. The V end lost 6 bases, the J end lost 7 bases, and 10 bases lay between the germline ends. Germline V gene lookup returns CDR1 SGHVS and CDR2 FNYEAQ. This CDR3 spans 12 amino acids. The CDR3: CASSPRPNEQFF. CDR3 bases: TGTGCCAGCAGTCCCCGCCCGAATGAGCAGTTCTTC.

This sequence joins TRBV28 and TRBJ2-7; TRBD2 agrees at 8 bases. V was pared by 7 bases and J by 4 bases, with 9 bases of the junction left unmatched. Germline V CDR1 and CDR2: MDHEN, SYDVKM. The CDR3 sequence is 14 residues long. The CDR3 DNA is TGTGCCAGCAACCCACTAGCGGCGAATTACGAGCAGTACTTC. Its protein is CASNPLAANYEQYF.

The J gene is TRBJ2-2, the V gene TRBV7-2; unclear D gene. CDR3 length equals 14 residues. From germline, CDR1 is SGHTA and CDR2 FQGNSA. V was trimmed by 5 bases and J by 2 bases, leaving 9 bases between them. The CDR3, as DNA: TGTGCCAGCAGCACTTACCTAAACACCGGGGAGCTGTTTTTT. This encodes CASSTYLNTGELFF.

The V gene is TRBV14, the J gene TRBJ2-7, with 10 nucleotides matching TRBD2. The germline V gene has CDR1 SGHDN and CDR2 FVKESK. This CDR3 contains 15 residues. The V and J ends lost 5 bases and 2 bases, in that order; junction bases with no gene match: 6. The DNA of the CDR3 is TGTGCCAGCAGCTACGGCAGCGGGGGGGCCTACGAGCAGTACTTC. Protein: CASSYGSGGAYEQYF.

V gene TRBV6-5 combines with J gene TRBJ2-1, with 9 nucleotides matching TRBD2. The junction had 2 bases not matched to a gene; V was cut back by 0 bases and J by 2 bases. The CDR3 sequence is 16 residues long. Germline values: CDR1 MNHEY, CDR2 SVGAGI. The CDR3 region is CASSYSSGSAYNEQFF. As DNA, the CDR3 is TGTGCCAGCAGTTACTCTAGCGGGAGCGCCTACAATGAGCAGTTCTTC.

The V and J genes are TRBV7-9 and TRBJ2-7, with 8 bases fitting TRBD1. The CDR3 spans 15 residues. Germline loops: CDR1 SEHNR, CDR2 FQNEAQ (reference sequence). V was pared by 4 bases and J by 4 bases, with 9 bases of the junction left unmatched. The CDR3 DNA follows: TGTGCCAGCAGCTCCCAGGACAGGGCGCCGTACGAGCAGTACTTC. It translates to CASSSQDRAPYEQYF. Combining the CDR3 with reference TRBV7-9 and TRBJ2-7 gives the whole variable domain DTGVSQNPRHKITKRGQNVTFRCDPISEHNRLYWYRQTLGQGPEFLTYFQNEAQLEKSRLLSDRFSAERPKGSFSTLEIQRTEQGDSAMYLCASSSQDRAPYEQYFGPGTRLTVT.

Comment on this clone: Relative to the germline gene, one junction end is altered; a read error may explain this. The chain couples TRBV9 to TRBJ1-1; 8 bases are a match to TRBD1. Germline CDR1 SGDLS, CDR2 YYNGEE. The CDR3 length is 11 residues. The CDR3 sequence: CASSAGTGTYF. In nucleotides, the CDR3 is TGTGCCAGCAGCGCAGGGACAGGTACATACTTT.

The V call is TRBV21-1, the J call TRBJ1-1. TRBV21-1 is shown as a pseudogene. This CDR3 comprises 15 residues. The CDR3 spells CASSIGGGVNTEAFF. In DNA, the CDR3 is TGTGCCAGCAGCATCGGTGGGGGGGTGAACACTGAAGCTTTCTTT.